A selection of T cell receptor beta chains follows, all from one sample in a study of CD8+ T cells in alopecia areata. Assay: immunoSEQ multiplex PCR; the TCRdb copy retains only in-frame clones and omits some. The data hold 150,000 to 200,000 clones, with 55% to 75% observed a single time. Sequenced material: CD4+ T cells sorted from blood, taken at week 4, from a patient treated with tofacitinib. These receptors were taken from a human donor with alopecia areata. CDR3s include the opening cysteine and the closing phenylalanine or tryptophan. Where a row states a size, it is once, few, many or the class of an expanded clone; other rows omit it.

size: -; J: TRBJ1-2; V: TRBV30; CDR3: CAWSGQRGYGYTF
size: -; J: TRBJ2-3; V: TRBV30; CDR3: CAWSVHGTDTQYF
size: -; J: TRBJ1-2; V: TRBV29-1; CDR3: CSVGAGATYGYTF
size: once; J: TRBJ1-5; V: TRBV4-2; CDR3: CASSQFTGKNQPQHF
size: once; J: TRBJ1-4; V: TRBV27; CDR3: CASSRRGEKLFF
size: -; J: TRBJ1-6; V: TRBV9; CDR3: CASSVGGRVGSPLHF
size: -; J: TRBJ2-5; V: TRBV7-7; CDR3: CASSLGPSRAQYF
size: -; J: TRBJ1-1; V: TRBV7-2; CDR3: CASSLGPSEAFF
size: -; J: TRBJ2-7; V: TRBV10-3; CDR3: CAIMEPGGREQYF
size: -; J: TRBJ2-3; V: TRBV7-9; CDR3: CASSFGTSGSTDTQYF
size: few; J: TRBJ2-2; V: TRBV7-6; CDR3: CASSLTRELFF
size: few; J: TRBJ1-1; V: TRBV11-2; CDR3: CASSLVRRYMNTEAFF
size: few; J: TRBJ2-1; V: TRBV30; CDR3: CAWGDRNEQFF
size: -; J: TRBJ2-3; V: TRBV29-1; CDR3: CSVVQAGTDTQYF
size: -; J: TRBJ1-1; V: TRBV30; CDR3: CAWIREQGVNTEAFF
size: few; J: TRBJ1-2; V: TRBV30; CDR3: CAWSVLGANYGYTF
size: -; J: TRBJ2-2; V: TRBV29-1; CDR3: CSGRVDNAGELFF
size: once; J: TRBJ2-5; V: TRBV19; CDR3: CASSISPAGRLGQETQYF
size: once; J: TRBJ2-1; V: TRBV2; CDR3: CASRGYNEQFF
size: few; J: TRBJ2-7; V: TRBV18; CDR3: CASSPLSGSYEQYF
size: -; J: TRBJ2-7; V: TRBV30; CDR3: CAWTGVGYEQYF
size: -; J: TRBJ2-2; V: TRBV25-1; CDR3: CASSGLGVAGELFF
size: -; J: TRBJ1-2; V: TRBV6-6; CDR3: CASSYGGANYGYTF
size: few; J: TRBJ2-5; V: TRBV30; CDR3: CAWSKQGRETQYF
size: -; J: TRBJ2-5; V: TRBV27; CDR3: CASSLSWDQETQYF
size: -; J: TRBJ2-7; V: TRBV30; CDR3: CAWSPAYEQYF
size: -; J: TRBJ1-5; V: TRBV30; CDR3: CAWSHGEIQPQHF
size: -; J: TRBJ1-3; V: TRBV25-1; CDR3: CASSEGHGTPGRNTIYF
size: -; J: TRBJ1-2; V: TRBV7-2; CDR3: CASSARGRSNYGYTF
size: -; J: TRBJ2-5; V: TRBV7-2; CDR3: CASSPGLAGTETQYF
size: -; J: TRBJ2-3; V: TRBV10-3; CDR3: CAISEGGTTKGF
size: -; J: TRBJ1-1; V: TRBV29-1; CDR3: CSSWRQTNTEAFF
size: -; J: TRBJ2-7; V: TRBV7-2; CDR3: CASSLWDRGYEQYF
size: -; J: TRBJ1-5; V: TRBV15; CDR3: CATSPPPGPQHF
size: -; J: TRBJ2-7; V: TRBV30; CDR3: CAWVHNGPPDHEQYF
size: -; J: TRBJ2-7; V: TRBV2; CDR3: CASSERPRSEQYF
size: once; J: TRBJ1-1; V: TRBV30; CDR3: CAWSKGAKTEAFF
size: -; J: TRBJ2-5; V: TRBV7-2; CDR3: CASSLIDRQETQYF
size: -; J: TRBJ1-2; V: TRBV2; CDR3: CASNPRDTRNYGYTF
size: -; J: TRBJ1-6; V: TRBV9; CDR3: CASSVAWQGDSPLHF
size: -; J: TRBJ2-1; V: TRBV7-3; CDR3: CASSSQRGAEQFF
size: few; J: TRBJ1-1; V: TRBV30; CDR3: CAWSAGNTEAFF